The rows below give T cell receptor beta chains drawn from one sample of a study of early T cells in non-severe SARS-CoV-2 infection. Via MiXCR, TCRdb re-called the 5' RACE reads, giving one row per CDR3 protein. This table holds about 80,000 distinct CDR3 sequences, approximately 5% found once. Here the sequenced sample was whole blood, taken at baseline. Source of these receptors: an adult who was a healthcare worker with PCR-confirmed SARS-CoV-2 infection or an uninfected control (not recorded which). The CDR3 runs from the conserved cysteine through the conserved F or W. The D gene is left open where the match is weak. Clone size, where shown, is once, few, many, or a class for clones that have expanded.

size	V	J	D	DNA	CDR3
many	TRBV7-2	TRBJ1-1	NA	TGTGCCAGCAGCTCAATACAGGAATTGGGAGCTTTCTTT	CASSSIQELGAFF
few	TRBV6-6	TRBJ1-1	TRBD1	TGTGCCAGCTGGGCAGGGGGCCGCACTGAAGCTTTCTTT	CASWAGGRTEAFF
many	TRBV12-3/TRBV12-4	TRBJ2-1	TRBD1	TGTGCCAGCAGTCTAGCCGGGACAGGACTCAATGAGCAGTTCTTC	CASSLAGTGLNEQFF
few	TRBV18	TRBJ1-4	NA	TGTGCCAGCTTACAGGGCCGGAATGAAAAACTGTTTTTT	CASLQGRNEKLFF
many	TRBV11-2	TRBJ1-4	NA	TGTGCCAGCAGCCCTAGCAGGGCAACTAATGAAAAACTGTTTTTT	CASSPSRATNEKLFF
few	TRBV7-9	TRBJ2-7	NA	TGTGCCAGCAGCCGGACGGGGGTCACCTACGAGCAGTACTTC	CASSRTGVTYEQYF
many	TRBV18	TRBJ1-4	NA	TGTGCCAGCTCACCATCGGGTAATGAAAAACTGTTTTTT	CASSPSGNEKLFF
many	TRBV27	TRBJ1-5	NA	TGTGCCAGCAGTTTGTCTAGCAATCAGCCCCAGCATTTT	CASSLSSNQPQHF
NA	TRBV6-5	TRBJ2-1	TRBD2	TGTGCCAGCAGCTACCCAAGCGGGAGGGCATACAATGAGCAGTTCTTC	CASSYPSGRAYNEQFF
NA	TRBV5-1	TRBJ2-1	NA	TGCGCCAGCCGGGGGTTAGGGGACGAGCAGTTCTTC	CASRGLGDEQFF
NA	TRBV9	TRBJ2-1	TRBD1	TGTGCCAGCAGCGGCGGACAGGGGGCCCGGAGCTATGAGCAGTTCTTC	CASSGGQGARSYEQFF
many	TRBV27	TRBJ2-7	NA	TGTGCCAGCAGCCCGGTCCAAACCCACTCCTACGAGCAGTACTTC	CASSPVQTHSYEQYF
NA	TRBV20-1	TRBJ2-7	NA	TGCAGTGCTAGAGATCCCCTAGCTGGATCCTACGAGCAGTACTTC	CSARDPLAGSYEQYF
many	TRBV4-2	TRBJ2-1	NA	TGTGCCAGCAGCCAAGATTTGGGGAATAAGCAGTTCTTC	CASSQDLGNKQFF
many	TRBV20-1	TRBJ2-1	NA	TGCAGTGCTAGAGATGCGGTAGCGGCGTACAATGAGCAGTTCTTC	CSARDAVAAYNEQFF
many	TRBV6-5	TRBJ1-6	NA	TGTGCCAGCAGTTACTCTGGGGGAGCGCTATATAATTCACCCCTCCACTTT	CASSYSGGALYNSPLHF
many	TRBV7-7	TRBJ2-5	TRBD2	TGTGCCAGCAGCCCTCTAGCGGGAGAAGGAGAGACCCAGTACTTC	CASSPLAGEGETQYF
NA	TRBV2	TRBJ2-7	TRBD1	TGTGCCAGCAGACCGGGACAGGGATTCTCCTACGAGCAGTACTTC	CASRPGQGFSYEQYF
few	TRBV5-3	TRBJ2-1	TRBD2	TGTGCCAGAAGCTCTCCCTCTAGCGGGAGGTTGGGTAATGAGCAGTTCTTC	CARSSPSSGRLGNEQFF
many	TRBV7-9	TRBJ2-3	NA	TGTGCCAGCAGCTTAGTGGAGGTGACCACAGATACGCAGTATTTT	CASSLVEVTTDTQYF
many	TRBV20-1	TRBJ1-5	NA	TGCAGTGCTAGAGAAGGTGCAGCCGGCAATCAGCCCCAGCATTTT	CSAREGAAGNQPQHF
NA	TRBV24-1	TRBJ2-7	NA	TGTGCCACCAGTGATTCCGGGCGGAGCTCCTACGAGCAGTACTTC	CATSDSGRSSYEQYF
NA	TRBV7-8	TRBJ1-6	TRBD1	TGTGCCAGCAGCTTGACACAGGGGCTAAAGGATTCACCCCTCCACTTT	CASSLTQGLKDSPLHF
medium-sized	TRBV7-8	TRBJ1-5	NA	TGTGCCAGCAGCTTAGGTTTCGGACCATATAGCAATCAGCCCCAGCATTTT	CASSLGFGPYSNQPQHF
many	TRBV7-8	TRBJ2-7	NA	TGTGCCAGCAGCCCCGGACATTTCCCAGGCTCCTACGAGCAGTACTTC	CASSPGHFPGSYEQYF
NA	TRBV7-6	TRBJ2-4	TRBD2	TGTGCCAGCAGCTTACGGCCCGGGAGGGACATTCAGTACTTC	CASSLRPGRDIQYF
NA	TRBV28	TRBJ1-6	TRBD1	TGTGCCAGCAATAACAGGGGGACTGTGGGTAATTCACCCCTCCACTTT	CASNNRGTVGNSPLHF
NA	TRBV9	TRBJ2-3	TRBD2	TGTGCCAGCAGCGTAGGGCTAGCGGGAGTAGTAGATACGCAGTATTTT	CASSVGLAGVVDTQYF
NA	TRBV7-9	TRBJ1-2	TRBD1	TGTGCCAGCAGCCCAGGGGGTCCTAACTATGGCTACACCTTC	CASSPGGPNYGYTF
once	TRBV4-2	TRBJ2-1	TRBD2	TGTGCCAGCAGCCAAGGAGGACTAGGGCTGAATGAGCAGTTCTTC	CASSQGGLGLNEQFF
NA	TRBV12-3/TRBV12-4	TRBJ2-4	TRBD1	TGTGCCAGCAGTTTCCCGGGACAGGGAATTGGGGAAGACAAAAACATTCAGTACTTC	CASSFPGQGIGEDKNIQYF
many	TRBV20-1	TRBJ2-7	NA	TGCAGTGCTCAGGGTGCCCACCTTAGAGAGCAGTACTTC	CSAQGAHLREQYF
many	TRBV6-5	TRBJ1-2	TRBD1	TGTGCCAGCAGTGAACCAGGGGGCCACCGGGGCTACACCTTC	CASSEPGGHRGYTF
NA	TRBV6-1	TRBJ1-2	NA	TGTGCCAGCAGTGAAGGGAACAGTTTCCTCTATGGCTACACCTTC	CASSEGNSFLYGYTF
once	TRBV12-3/TRBV12-4	TRBJ1-2	TRBD1	TGTGCCAGCAGTTTGGCTACAGGGGCCTCTAACTATGGCTACACCTTC	CASSLATGASNYGYTF
NA	TRBV12-3/TRBV12-4	TRBJ2-5	NA	TGTGCCAGCAGTTGGGGGTTAGGGGAGACCCAGTACTTC	CASSWGLGETQYF
few	TRBV4-1	TRBJ2-3	TRBD1	TGCGCCAGCAGCCCCGAAAGGGGGCCGGAAGATACGCAGTATTTT	CASSPERGPEDTQYF
many	TRBV7-2	TRBJ1-2	NA	TGTGCCAGCAGCTACGCGGGGGCGGACTATGGCTACACCTTC	CASSYAGADYGYTF
NA	TRBV7-9	TRBJ2-7	TRBD2	TGTGCCAGCAGCCCAGGGACTAGCGGGTACTCTTACGAGCAGTACTTC	CASSPGTSGYSYEQYF
many	TRBV29-1	TRBJ2-7	TRBD1	TGCAGCGTTGAAGGACAGGGAATGGATACCTACGAGCAGTACTTC	CSVEGQGMDTYEQYF
many	TRBV28	TRBJ2-7	NA	TGTGCCAGCAGTCTTCTCTACGAGCAGTACTTC	CASSLLYEQYF
many	TRBV6-2/TRBV6-3	TRBJ1-1	NA	TGTGCCAGCATCCCGCCGGGACGGACCATGAACACTGAAGCTTTCTTT	CASIPPGRTMNTEAFF
few	TRBV28	TRBJ2-7	NA	TGTGCCAGCAGGGACGCTGCCCCCTACGAGCAGTACTTC	CASRDAAPYEQYF
NA	TRBV10-3	TRBJ2-7	TRBD2	TGTGTCGTATCTGGTAGCGGGAGGGCCGGCCACGAGCAGTACTTC	CVVSGSGRAGHEQYF
NA	TRBV12-3/TRBV12-4	TRBJ2-2	NA	TGTGCCAGCAGTTCACCCAACACCGGGGAGCTGTTTTTT	CASSSPNTGELFF
many	TRBV7-6	TRBJ2-2	TRBD1	TGTGCCAGCAGCTTCAGGGACAGGGGGACCGGGGAGCTGTTTTTT	CASSFRDRGTGELFF
few	TRBV5-1	TRBJ2-2	NA	TGCGCCAGCAGCTTACAGGGCGCCCGGGAGCTGTTTTTT	CASSLQGARELFF
many	TRBV18	TRBJ2-4	NA	TGTGCCAGCTCCCGAACAGACAAAAACATTCAGTACTTC	CASSRTDKNIQYF
few	TRBV27	TRBJ1-5	NA	TGTGCCAGCAGTTTATCACCTGGCAATCAGCCCCAGCATTTT	CASSLSPGNQPQHF
NA	TRBV29-1	TRBJ2-1	NA	TGCAGCGTTGTGTGGGAGAACGAAAGGAATGAGCAGTTCTTC	CSVVWENERNEQFF
few	TRBV4-1	TRBJ2-7	NA	TGCGCCAGCAGCCAAGTGGTGACTTTTAACGAGCAGTACTTC	CASSQVVTFNEQYF
many	TRBV19	TRBJ2-5	NA	TGTGCCAGTAATGCGGGACCCGTCGAGACCCAGTACTTC	CASNAGPVETQYF
many	TRBV7-6	TRBJ1-2	NA	TGTGCCAGCGGAGGACTGAGGGACTATGGCTACACCTTC	CASGGLRDYGYTF